The present entry profiles one TCR beta chain with its context. Its antigen is undetermined. The same CDR3 also results from other DNA sequences found in this sample. These data are taken from a study of OX40 agonist ivuxolimab in advanced cancers. Per germline, CDR1 SGHRS and CDR2 YFSETQ. The CDR3 consists of 13 residues. The V end was cut by 2 bases, the J end by 5 bases, with 9 bases between. Sequencing was performed with immunoSEQ multiplex PCR; in TCRdb, only in-frame clones are kept and a portion is missing. The table shows approximately 82,000 clones, with 80% to 90% occurring only once. Overall study results and limits: Among the lowest peripheral clonal expansion occurred in 0.1-3.0 mg/kg partial responders.

J is TRBJ2-3 and V is TRBV5-1, with D perhaps TRBD1 (6 bases). The origin of this receptor is an adult with an advanced solid tumor such as melanoma, head and neck, liver or kidney cancer. This specimen was CD4+ or CD8+ T cells sorted from blood, taken in a trial of the OX40 agonist ivuxolimab. The CDR3 region is CASSFWGRDTQYF. In DNA form, the CDR3 reads TGCGCCAGCAGCTTTTGGGGGCGAGATACGCAGTATTTT. The full variable domain, completed using reference TRBV5-1 and TRBJ2-3, is KAGVTQTPRYLIKTRGQQVTLSCSPISGHRSVSWYQQTPGQGLQFLFEYFSETQRNKGNFPGRFSGRQFSNSRSEMNVSTLELGDSALYLCASSFWGRDTQYFGPGTRLTVL.